This T cell receptor beta chain derives from a study of cytomegalovirus exposure and HLA in healthy donors. About the research overall: A preliminary data release comprised about 85 million unique TCRs obtained from HLA-typed donors.

Amplification used 60 Vbeta primers and 13 Jbeta primers. The data were produced by immunoSEQ multiplex PCR, yet TCRdb's version contains in-frame clones alone and is incomplete. Of fewer than 80,000 clones detected, roughly 80% appear once; the ten largest clones hold 20% to 25%. Notes on the study in general: Donor immune exposure was known only as CMV serostatus.

About this clone: The antigen is unknown.

The V segment lost 8 bases and the J segment 5 bases; nucleotides outside the gene matches: 12. The CDR3 runs to 15 residues. Germline lookup yields CDR1 SNHLY and CDR2 FYNNEI. The sequence was obtained from a woman in her forties in good health and CMV-seropositive. The sequenced sample consisted of PBMCs. The chain couples TRBV2 to TRBJ2-3; 8 bases map to TRBD2. CDR3 protein: CASGGARGAEDTQYF. The CDR3 nucleotides are TGTGCCAGCGGGGGTGCGCGGGGGGCGGAAGATACGCAGTATTTT.